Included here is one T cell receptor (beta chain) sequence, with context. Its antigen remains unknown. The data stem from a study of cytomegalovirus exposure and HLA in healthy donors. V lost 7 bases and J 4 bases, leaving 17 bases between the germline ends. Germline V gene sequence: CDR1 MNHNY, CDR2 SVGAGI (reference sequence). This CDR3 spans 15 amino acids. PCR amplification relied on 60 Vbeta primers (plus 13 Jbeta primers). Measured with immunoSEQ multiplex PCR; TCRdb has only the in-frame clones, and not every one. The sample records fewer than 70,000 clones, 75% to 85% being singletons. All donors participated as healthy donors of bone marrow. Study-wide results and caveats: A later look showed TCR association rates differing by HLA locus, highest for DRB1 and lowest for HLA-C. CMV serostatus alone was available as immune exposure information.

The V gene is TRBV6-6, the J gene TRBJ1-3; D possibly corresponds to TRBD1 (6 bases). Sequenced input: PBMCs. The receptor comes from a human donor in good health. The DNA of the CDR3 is TGTGCCAGCAACTCACAGGGCCTTCGAGGAAACACCATATATTTT. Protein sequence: CASNSQGLRGNTIYF.